These 17 T cell receptor beta chains share one sample of origin, sequenced in a study of T cell responses to AZD1222 COVID-19 vaccine. Repertoires were generated with immunoSEQ multiplex PCR, while TCRdb's copy carries only in-frame clones and drops some. Here the sample spans approximately 27,000 clones, roughly 89% being singletons. This specimen consisted of peripheral blood, obtained on day 0 of AZD1222 vaccination. These receptors all stem from an adult in good health.

The chain has TRBV20-1 and TRBJ2-7; TRBD1 aligns across 7 bases. CDR1 is DFQATT, CDR2 SNEGSKA, per germline (reference sequence). The CDR3 is 11 amino acids. The CDR3 nucleotides read TGCAGCTCCCGGGACAGCTACGAGCAGTACTTC. Its protein product is CSSRDSYEQYF.

The genes are TRBV6-1 and TRBJ1-3; 7 bases fit TRBD1. This CDR3 comprises 15 residues. Losses at the gene ends were 5 bases for V and 3 bases for J; bases not matched to a gene: 7. Germline V gene data show CDR1 as MNHNS and CDR2 as SASEGT. For the CDR3, the DNA is TGTGCCAGCAGTCCTAGGACAGGTCGTGGAAACACCATATATTTT. Amino acid sequence: CASSPRTGRGNTIYF.

The chain uses TRBV5-6 and TRBJ2-1; D is uncertain. Germline V gene sequence: CDR1 SGHDT, CDR2 YYEEEE. The V end was cut by 6 bases, the J end by 1 base, with 14 bases between. The CDR3 runs to 15 residues. Written as DNA, the CDR3 is TGTGCCAGCACCCCCCTGCCCCAGTCCTACAATGAGCAGTTCTTC. Translating gives CASTPLPQSYNEQFF.

This chain joins TRBV27 and TRBJ1-5, with D possibly being TRBD1 (5 bases). Trimming cost V 7 bases and J 7 bases, with 17 bases left between them. Germline loops: CDR1 MNHEY, CDR2 SMNVEV (reference sequence). CDR3 size: 14 residues. The CDR3 nucleotides are TGTGCCAGCATCTTGGGGGGAGGGTTGCAGCCCCAGCATTTT. Translated: CASILGGGLQPQHF.

This clone occurred once. The chain joins TRBV19 to TRBJ2-7; D uncertain. The germline V and J ends were trimmed by 3 bases and 6 bases, with 21 bases remaining between them. Germline assignment: CDR1 LNHDA and CDR2 SQIVND (reference sequence). This CDR3 has 16 amino acids. CDR3 nucleotides: TGTGCCAGTAGTATTTGGATTGGTAACACAAAGGGCGAGCAGTACTTC. Encoded protein: CASSIWIGNTKGEQYF.

This chain links TRBV19 with TRBJ2-2, with D perhaps TRBD2 (6 bases). Trimming took off 7 bases at V and 7 bases at J, with 13 bases between the two ends. The CDR3 extends over 13 amino acids. Germline CDR1 LNHDA, CDR2 SQIVND (reference sequence). CDR3 DNA sequence: TGTGCCAGTACCATGGCGGGGTACGGGGAGCTGTTTTTT. It codes for CASTMAGYGELFF.

The gene calls are TRBV5-8 and TRBJ2-7, with 9 bases that match TRBD1. The CDR3 totals 15 residues. Germline CDR1 is SGHTS and CDR2 is YDEGEE. Trimming took 2 bases from V and 2 from J; bases not matched to a gene: 5. The CDR3 region has the DNA TGTGCCAGCAGCTTCGGACAGGGGAGAACCTACGAGCAGTACTTC. It codes for CASSFGQGRTYEQYF.

The gene calls are TRBV12-3 or TRBV12-4 and TRBJ1-2, with D possibly TRBD1 on 5 matching bases. This CDR3 contains 13 residues. V lost 2 bases, J lost 8 bases, and 12 bases lay in between. The CDR3 bases are TGTGCCAGCAGTTTATTTCAGGGTGTGGGCTACACCTTC. Protein: CASSLFQGVGYTF.

The V and J genes are TRBV29-1 and TRBJ2-5, with D uncertain. CDR1 and CDR2 from the germline V gene are SQVTM and ANQGSEA. Trimming took 5 bases from V and 4 from J, leaving 8 bases between them. This CDR3 region has 11 residues. The CDR3 nucleotides are TGCAGCGTTTTGTCTGGAGAGACCCAGTACTTC. As protein: CSVLSGETQYF. The variable domain in full, with the rest retrieved from reference TRBV29-1 and TRBJ2-5, is SAVISQKPSRDICQRGTSLTIQCQVDSQVTMMFWYRQQPGQSLTLIATANQGSEATYESGFVIDKFPISRPNLTFSTLTVSNMSPEDSSIYLCSVLSGETQYFGPGTRLLVL.

V usage is TRBV4-3 and J usage is TRBJ1-1; TRBD1 is a possible D gene (6 bases). The CDR3 runs to 13 residues. Germline loops: CDR1 LGHNA, CDR2 YSLEER. Trimming took off 0 bases at V and 9 bases at J, with 11 bases between the two ends. The CDR3 spells CASSQDLTGKAFF. DNA of the CDR3: TGCGCCAGCAGCCAAGATCTGACAGGAAAAGCTTTCTTT.

The CDR3 DNA sequence: TGTGCCAGCAGCCAAGGGGCAGGGGAGGAGACCCAGTACTTC. It encodes CASSQGAGEETQYF. V gene TRBV3-1 (or the pseudogene TRBV3-2) combines with J gene TRBJ2-5; D perhaps matches TRBD1 (6 bases). Germline lookup yields CDR1 LGHDT and CDR2 YNNKEL (reference sequence). The CDR3 covers 14 residues. Trimming stripped 1 base from V and 5 bases from J, with 11 bases between.

This clone was found once. This chain joins TRBV7-2 and TRBJ1-1; D is perhaps TRBD1 (5 bases). V was shortened by 2 bases and J by 3 bases, with 13 bases between the two germline ends. This CDR3 contains 15 residues. CDR1 and CDR2 from the germline V gene are SGHTA and FQGNSA. The CDR3 DNA reads TGTGCCAGCAGCTTATGGGGGGGAGGGGACACTGAAGCTTTCTTT. This codes for CASSLWGGGDTEAFF.

The chain links TRBV10-1 to TRBJ1-6; no reliable D call. The CDR3 spans 14 residues. Germline V CDR1 and CDR2: WNHNN, SYGVQD (reference sequence). V dropped 3 bases and J dropped 0 bases, with 3 bases sitting between them. CDR3 protein: CASSESSYNSPLHF. As DNA, the CDR3 is TGCGCCAGCAGTGAAAGCTCCTATAATTCACCCCTCCACTTT.

The chain is built from TRBV5-1 and TRBJ1-4; 9 bases match TRBD1. V lost 4 bases to trimming and J lost 3 bases; unmatched junction nucleotides: 4. Germline V gives CDR1 SGHRS, CDR2 YFSETQ. This CDR3 spans 15 amino acids. In DNA, the CDR3 is TGCGCCAGCAGCCAGAGGACAGGGGCTAATGAAAAACTGTTTTTT. As protein: CASSQRTGANEKLFF.

This chain links TRBV25-1 with TRBJ1-2; no firm D call. CDR1 and CDR2 from the germline V gene are MGHDK and SYGVNS. V shed 1 base and J shed 7 bases, with 13 bases lying between them. The CDR3 is 14 amino acids. The CDR3 loop is CASSELMVLTGYTF. CDR3 bases: TGTGCCAGCAGTGAATTAATGGTGTTGACTGGCTACACCTTC.

This chain connects TRBV25-1 to TRBJ2-7; D unresolved. V lost 5 bases to trimming and J lost 2 bases, with 4 bases between them. The CDR3 loop spans 11 amino acids. The germline CDR1 and CDR2 sequences are MGHDK and SYGVNS. CDR3 nucleotide sequence: TGTGCCAGCAGTTCCACCTACGAGCAGTACTTC. Amino acid sequence: CASSSTYEQYF.

The V call is TRBV5-4, the J call TRBJ2-3, with D possibly being TRBD2 (6 bases). The CDR3 is made up of 14 amino acids. With 2 bases removed from V and 4 bases from J, the gap between germline ends came to 11 bases. Germline V CDR1 and CDR2: SGHNT, YYREEE (reference sequence). In DNA form, the CDR3 reads TGTGCCAGCAGCTTAAGGGACTTCTCAGATACGCAGTATTTT. Translating it yields CASSLRDFSDTQYF.